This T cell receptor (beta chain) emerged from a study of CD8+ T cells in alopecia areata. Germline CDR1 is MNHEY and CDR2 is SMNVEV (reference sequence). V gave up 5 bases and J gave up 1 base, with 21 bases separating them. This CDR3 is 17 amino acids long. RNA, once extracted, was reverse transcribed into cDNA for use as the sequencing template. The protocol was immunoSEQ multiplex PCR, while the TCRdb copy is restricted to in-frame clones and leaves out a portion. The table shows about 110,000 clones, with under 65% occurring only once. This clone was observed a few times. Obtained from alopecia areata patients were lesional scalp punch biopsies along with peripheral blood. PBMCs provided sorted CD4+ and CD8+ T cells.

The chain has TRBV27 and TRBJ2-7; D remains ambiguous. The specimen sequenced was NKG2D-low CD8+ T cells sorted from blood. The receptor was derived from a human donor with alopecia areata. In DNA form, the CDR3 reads TGTGCCAGCAGTGGCCCGAGCACGTCAGTTGCGTCCTACGAGCAGTACTTC. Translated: CASSGPSTSVASYEQYF.